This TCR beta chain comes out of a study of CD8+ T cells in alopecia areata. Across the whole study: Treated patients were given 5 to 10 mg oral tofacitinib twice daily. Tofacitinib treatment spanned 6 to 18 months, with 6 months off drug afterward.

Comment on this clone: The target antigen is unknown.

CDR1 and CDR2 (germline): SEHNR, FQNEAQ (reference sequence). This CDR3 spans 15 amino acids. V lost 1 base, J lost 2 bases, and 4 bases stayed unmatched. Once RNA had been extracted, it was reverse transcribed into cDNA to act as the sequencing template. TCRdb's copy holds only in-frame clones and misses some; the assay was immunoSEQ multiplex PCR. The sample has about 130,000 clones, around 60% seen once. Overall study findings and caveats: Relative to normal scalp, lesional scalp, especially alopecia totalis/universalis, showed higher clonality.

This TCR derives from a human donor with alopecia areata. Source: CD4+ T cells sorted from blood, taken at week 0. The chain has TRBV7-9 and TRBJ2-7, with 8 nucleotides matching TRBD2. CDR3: CASSLGGGLAYEQYF. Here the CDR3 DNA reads TGTGCCAGCAGCTTAGGAGGGGGACTAGCCTACGAGCAGTACTTC.